A single sample gave rise to the 18 T cell receptor beta chains below, sequenced in a study of cytomegalovirus exposure and HLA in healthy donors (dated by TCRdb to about 2017). The library was prepared using the immunoSEQ multiplex PCR assay. For the multiplex PCR, a mixture combining 60 forward primers for TCR Vbeta segments and 13 reverse primers for TCR Jbeta segments was used. TCRdb re-hosts the immuneACCESS table, in-frame sequences only. Its copies lack some clones; in the studies checked, an unresolved V gene accounts for under half of them, and the cause for the rest is not known. Across this sample there are over 130,000 clones, with approximately 84% seen only once. In total, the top ten clones hold less than 1.5% of the sample. Sequenced material: PBMCs. These receptor sequences come from a man aged 25-45 years in good health and CMV-seropositive.

This clone has at least ten counts. The chain joins TRBV5-1 to TRBJ2-5; TRBD1 matches at 8 bases. The CDR3 has 13 amino acids. The ends lost 2 bases at V and 7 bases at J; junction bases unmatched: 4. Germline values: CDR1 SGHRS, CDR2 YFSETQ. CDR3: CASSFGQGGTQYF. CDR3 nucleotide sequence: TGCGCCAGCAGCTTTGGACAGGGTGGGACCCAGTACTTC.

The V gene is TRBV27, the J gene TRBJ2-7; tentative D call: TRBD1 (6 bases). The CDR3 is 15 residues long. CDR1 and CDR2 from the germline V gene are MNHEY and SMNVEV (reference sequence). With 8 bases removed from V and 0 bases from J, the gap between germline ends came to 17 bases. The CDR3 protein is CASSSDRHLSYEQYF. The CDR3 coding sequence is TGTGCCAGCTCCTCAGACAGGCACCTCTCCTACGAGCAGTACTTC.

The chain couples TRBV2 to TRBJ2-7; D uncertain. Between the trimmed V and J ends, which lost 1 base and 0 bases, there was a span of 7 bases. The germline V gene has CDR1 SNHLY and CDR2 FYNNEI. The CDR3 covers 14 residues. The CDR3 sequence is CASSEVTYSYEQYF. In DNA, the CDR3 is TGTGCCAGCAGTGAAGTGACTTACTCCTACGAGCAGTACTTC.

This chain joins TRBV28 and TRBJ1-5; 9 positions match TRBD1. This CDR3 spans 15 amino acids. Germline trimming cut 4 bases from V and 6 bases from J; bases unmatched to any gene: 7. Germline CDR1 is MDHEN and CDR2 is SYDVKM. The chain's CDR3 is CASSYPGQGGQPQHF. CDR3 in DNA: TGTGCCAGCAGTTACCCGGGACAGGGAGGTCAGCCCCAGCATTTT.

The CDR3 region has the DNA TGTGCCAGCAGCGTAGACCCCGCCGGGGGTAGGCTCAACTATGGCTACACCTTC. This translates into CASSVDPAGGRLNYGYTF. The rearrangement uses TRBV9 and TRBJ1-2; tentatively, D is TRBD1 (5 bases). CDR1 is SGDLS and CDR2 is YYNGEE in the germline V gene. V lost 0 bases and J lost 2, with 20 bases in between. The CDR3 spans 18 residues.

This sequence joins TRBV15 and TRBJ1-4, with 8 bases identical to TRBD1. The V gene's germline CDR1 is LNHNV and CDR2 YYDKDF (reference sequence). The J segment lost 1 base and the V segment lost 3 bases, leaving 1 base of the junction unmatched. This CDR3 spans 15 amino acids. The CDR3 DNA sequence: TGTGCCACCAGCAGGGACAGGGTAACTAATGAAAAACTGTTTTTT. Protein sequence: CATSRDRVTNEKLFF.

This clone was seen once. The CDR3 spells CASSQGYSPLHF. DNA of the CDR3: TGCGCCAGCAGTCAGGGGTATTCACCCCTCCACTTT. The chain employs TRBV5-1 and TRBJ1-6; a weak D match, TRBD1 (6 bases). CDR1 and CDR2 (germline): SGHRS, YFSETQ. This CDR3 contains 12 residues. Trimming pared 5 bases from V and 8 bases from J, leaving 8 bases between. Full variable domain (outside the CDR3, taken from reference TRBV5-1 and TRBJ1-6): KAGVTQTPRYLIKTRGQQVTLSCSPISGHRSVSWYQQTPGQGLQFLFEYFSETQRNKGNFPGRFSGRQFSNSRSEMNVSTLELGDSALYLCASSQGYSPLHFGNGTRLTVT.

The chain carries TRBV6-5 and TRBJ1-4; D gene ambiguous. With 6 bases removed from V and 1 base from J, the gap between germline ends came to 12 bases. This CDR3 spans 15 amino acids. Per germline, CDR1 MNHEY and CDR2 SVGAGI. For the CDR3, the DNA is TGTGCCAGCAGGAACCGGGGAGGAACTAATGAAAAACTGTTTTTT. This gives the protein CASRNRGGTNEKLFF.

J is TRBJ2-7 and V is TRBV6-5; a weak D match, TRBD1 (6 bases). Germline values: CDR1 MNHEY, CDR2 SVGAGI. CDR3 length: 15 amino acids. The germline V and J ends were trimmed by 0 bases and 2 bases, with 11 bases remaining between them. The CDR3 sequence: CASSYSWDTTYEQYF. DNA of the CDR3: TGTGCCAGCAGTTACTCTTGGGACACAACCTACGAGCAGTACTTC.

V and J are TRBV10-3 and TRBJ1-3, with D tentatively TRBD1 (6 bases). This CDR3 has 14 amino acids. With 4 bases removed from V and 4 bases from J, the gap between germline ends came to 11 bases. Germline V gives CDR1 ENHRY, CDR2 SYGVKD. The CDR3 protein is CAISVEDRGNTIYF. The CDR3 nucleotides are TGTGCCATCAGTGTAGAGGACAGAGGAAACACCATATATTTT.

This clone showed up just a few times. Here the CDR3 DNA reads TGTGCCAGCAGTCCAGGGTCCGGCTACACCTTC. Protein: CASSPGSGYTF. The rearrangement links TRBV6-6 to TRBJ1-2; weak D call: TRBD1 (5 bases). CDR3 length: 11 residues. V shed 5 bases and J shed 8 bases, with 9 bases lying between them. CDR1 is MNHNY and CDR2 is SVGAGI in the germline V gene (reference sequence).

The chain is built from TRBV11-2 and TRBJ2-6; weak D call: TRBD1 (6 bases). V gave up 5 bases and J gave up 4 bases, with 21 bases separating them. The CDR3 spans 18 residues. Germline loops: CDR1 SGHAT, CDR2 FQNNGV. CDR3 loop: CASSPNLQGRPGANVLTF. As DNA, the CDR3 is TGTGCCAGCAGCCCGAACCTACAGGGTCGTCCCGGGGCCAACGTCCTGACTTTC.

The genes are TRBV4-1 and TRBJ2-5; D is possibly TRBD2 (5 bases). TRBJ2-7 explains the end of the DNA better; the J call may be wrong. The CDR3 runs 16 residues. The germline V gene has CDR1 MGHRA and CDR2 YSYEKL. CDR3 loop: CASSQATGLGPHEQYF. DNA of the CDR3: TGCGCCAGCAGCCAAGCGACGGGGTTGGGTCCCCACGAGCAGTACTTC.

V usage is TRBV11-2 and J usage is TRBJ2-7; D not certain. The CDR3 extends over 16 amino acids. Trimming took 6 bases from V and 4 from J, leaving 22 bases between them. Germline CDR1 reads SGHAT; CDR2 reads FQNNGV. This CDR3 is CASSDFSDTLRYEQYF. CDR3 nucleotide sequence: TGTGCCAGCAGTGACTTTTCGGATACGCTAAGGTACGAGCAGTACTTC.

This chain uses TRBV10-3 with TRBJ2-1; possible D gene TRBD1, 5 bases. The germline gives CDR1 ENHRY, CDR2 SYGVKD. Trimming stripped 3 bases from V and 8 bases from J, with 14 bases between. The CDR3 has 14 amino acids. For the CDR3, the DNA is TGTGCCATCAGTGAAAGTGGGGCAGGGTATGAGCAGTTCTTC. Protein product: CAISESGAGYEQFF.

The V gene is TRBV7-2, the J gene TRBJ1-6; 10 bases align to TRBD1. The V segment lost 4 bases and the J segment 7 bases; nucleotides outside the gene matches: 7. The CDR3 loop spans 16 amino acids. CDR1 is SGHTA and CDR2 is FQGNSA in the germline V gene. This CDR3 reads CASSSRDRGPNSPLHF. Written as DNA, the CDR3 is TGTGCCAGCAGCTCCCGGGACAGGGGACCAAATTCACCCCTCCACTTT.

The V call is TRBV2, the J call TRBJ2-4, with a possible D match to TRBD2 (6 bases). With 7 bases removed from V and 0 bases from J, the gap between germline ends came to 16 bases. Germline V gene sequence: CDR1 SNHLY, CDR2 FYNNEI. The length of the CDR3 is 16 residues. The CDR3 loop is CASNRDSHLAKNIQYF. The CDR3 DNA reads TGTGCCAGCAACCGGGACTCCCATCTAGCCAAAAACATTCAGTACTTC.

The V and J genes are TRBV5-1 and TRBJ2-3; a possible D gene is TRBD2 (6 bases). Germline V lookup: CDR1 SGHRS, CDR2 YFSETQ. The CDR3 has 14 amino acids. The V end lost 4 bases, the J end lost 2 bases, and 11 bases lay between the germline ends. The CDR3 is CASSVTSPTDTQYF. CDR3 DNA: TGCGCCAGCAGCGTCACTAGCCCCACAGATACGCAGTATTTT.